This note documents a single TCR beta chain sequence. This entry is derived from a study of T cell repertoires in cytomegalovirus infection. TCRdb itself ran the reads through MiXCR, one entry per CDR3 protein. Among fewer than 350,000 distinct CDR3 sequences listed, around a tenth were seen once. J gave up 4 bases and V 6 bases, and 14 bases lay outside the gene matches. The CDR3 runs 19 residues. CDR1 MGHDK and CDR2 SYGVNS come from the germline V gene. This TCR derives from a human donor in good health (CMV status not recorded). Some clones in this sample may be carry-over from other donors' samples. V is TRBV25-1 and J is TRBJ2-1, with 14 bases fitting TRBD2. Specimen: PBMCs. The CDR3 region is CASSPGGGLAGGQYNEQFF. The CDR3 DNA sequence: TGTGCCAGCAGCCCTGGGGGCGGACTAGCGGGAGGACAATACAATGAGCAGTTCTTC.